The table lists the clone carrying this T cell receptor (beta chain) with a few counts. Its specificity is not known. RNA extraction was followed by reverse transcription into cDNA, which acted as the sequencing template. The data were produced by immunoSEQ multiplex PCR, yet TCRdb's version contains in-frame clones alone and is incomplete. The table has 190,000 or so clones, 55% to 75% seen once. The data stem from a study of CD8+ T cells in alopecia areata. On the study more broadly: Oral tofacitinib (5 to 10 mg twice daily) was administered to treated patients. Tofacitinib therapy lasting 6 to 18 months was followed by 6 months off drug.

Study results and caveats: Especially in alopecia totalis/universalis, lesional scalp showed greater clonality than normal scalp did.

Germline loops: CDR1 SGHDN, CDR2 FVKESK. Trimming stripped 1 base from V and 13 bases from J, with 7 bases between. The CDR3 spans 11 residues. Treatment noted: oral pan-JAK inhibitor, 5-10 mg twice daily. Patients with alopecia areata provided lesional scalp punch biopsies as well as peripheral blood. The source is a human donor with alopecia areata. The chain combines TRBV14 with TRBJ2-2, with D perhaps matching TRBD2 (5 bases). This specimen consisted of CD4+ T cells sorted from blood, obtained at week 24, from a patient treated with tofacitinib. CDR3 region: CASSQGGRLFF. The CDR3 DNA is TGTGCCAGCAGCCAAGGTGGGAGGCTGTTTTTT.